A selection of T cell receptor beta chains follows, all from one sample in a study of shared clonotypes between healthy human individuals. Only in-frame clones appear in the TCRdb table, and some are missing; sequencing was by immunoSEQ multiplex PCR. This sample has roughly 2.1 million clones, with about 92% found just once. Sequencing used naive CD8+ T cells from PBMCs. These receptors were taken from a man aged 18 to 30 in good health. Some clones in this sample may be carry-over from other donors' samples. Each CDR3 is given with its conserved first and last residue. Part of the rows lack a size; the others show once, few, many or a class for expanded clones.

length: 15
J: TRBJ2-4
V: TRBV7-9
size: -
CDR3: CASRDASRAKNIQYF

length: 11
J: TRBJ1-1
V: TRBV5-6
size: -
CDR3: CASSLRGDAFF

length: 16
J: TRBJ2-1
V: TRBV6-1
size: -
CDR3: CASSDFGAGAHNEQFF

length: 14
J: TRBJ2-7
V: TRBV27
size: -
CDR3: CASSRPGDRYEQYF

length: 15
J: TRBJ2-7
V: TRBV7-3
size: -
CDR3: CASSLTGGQSYEQYF

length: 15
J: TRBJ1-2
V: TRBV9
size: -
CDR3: CASSPGQGEGYGYTF

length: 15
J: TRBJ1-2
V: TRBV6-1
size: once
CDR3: CASSEAGRANYGYTF

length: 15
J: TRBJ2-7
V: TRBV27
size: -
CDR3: CASSSRGGGAYEQYF

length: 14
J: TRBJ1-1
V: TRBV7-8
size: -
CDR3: CASSQGTGNTEAFF

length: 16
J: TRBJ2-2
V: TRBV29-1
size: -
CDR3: CSAPSWAPGDTGELFF

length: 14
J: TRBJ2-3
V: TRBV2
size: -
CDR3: CASSGGRGTDTQYF

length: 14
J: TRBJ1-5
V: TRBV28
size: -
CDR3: CASSQIGGGQPQHF

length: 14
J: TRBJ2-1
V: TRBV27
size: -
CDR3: CASSSPASGYEQFF

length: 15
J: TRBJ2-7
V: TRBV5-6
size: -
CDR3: CASSGGTGVSYEQYF

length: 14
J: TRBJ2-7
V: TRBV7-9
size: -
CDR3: CASSFLEGSYEQYF

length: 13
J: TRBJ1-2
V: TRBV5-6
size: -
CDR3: CASSQDGNYGYTF

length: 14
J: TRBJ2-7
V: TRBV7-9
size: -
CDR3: CASSSRTGLYEQYF

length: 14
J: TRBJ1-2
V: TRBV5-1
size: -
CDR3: CASSLDRDPRGYTF

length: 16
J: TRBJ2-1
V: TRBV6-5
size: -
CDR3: CASSYSGQPSYNEQFF

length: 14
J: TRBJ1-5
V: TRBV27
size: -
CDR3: CASSLVGYNQPQHF

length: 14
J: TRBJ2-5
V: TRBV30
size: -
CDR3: CAWSANLGQETQYF

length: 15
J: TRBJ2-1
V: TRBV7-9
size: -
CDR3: CASSLAVRWSNEQFF

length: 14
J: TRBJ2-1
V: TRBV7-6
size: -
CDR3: CASSPLAGVNEQFF

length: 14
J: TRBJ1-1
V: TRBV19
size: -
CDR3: CASSIGGMNTEAFF

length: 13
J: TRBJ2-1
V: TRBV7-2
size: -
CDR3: CASSLEAADEQFF

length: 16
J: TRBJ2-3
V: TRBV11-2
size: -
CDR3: CASSHHRGASTDTQYF

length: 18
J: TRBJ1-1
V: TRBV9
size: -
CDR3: CASSALHREAVMNTEAFF

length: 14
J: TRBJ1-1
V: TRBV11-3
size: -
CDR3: CASSLAGQGTQAFF

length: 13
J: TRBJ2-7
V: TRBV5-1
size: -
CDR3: CASSWEVWDEQYF

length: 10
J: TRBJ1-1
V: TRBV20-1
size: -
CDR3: CSASRIAAFF

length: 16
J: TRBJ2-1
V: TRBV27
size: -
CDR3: CASSFIRGLAGREQFF

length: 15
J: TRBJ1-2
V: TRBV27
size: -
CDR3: CASSLLPGSRVGYTF